The 32 T cell receptor beta chains reported below all come from one sample, sequenced in a study of blood T cells in healthy people across ages (dated by TCRdb to between 2014 and 2016). Library construction relied on 5' RACE. The sequencer was an Illumina HiSeq 2500. A second 7 to 11 cycle PCR used a sample-barcoded 5' primer and a J-beta primer mix. Starting from the raw public reads, TCRdb applied fastp trimming at Q25, assembled clones with MiXCR and retained in-frame beta chains. Rows are unified per CDR3 protein, each entry keeping the most common DNA and genes. A total of 660,000 or so distinct CDR3 sequences appear in this sample, around three fifths of them only once. Around 37% of the sample comes from the top ten. Sequences were obtained from blood. The receptors were sampled from a man between 60 and 75 years old in good health.

V and J are TRBV7-9 and TRBJ2-6, with D perhaps matching TRBD2 (5 bases). Trimming took 5 bases from V and 2 from J, leaving 13 bases between them. The CDR3 is made up of 16 amino acids. The germline gives CDR1 SEHNR, CDR2 FQNEAQ (reference sequence). CDR3 sequence (DNA): TGTGCCAGCAGCCCAAGGGCCGGGGCTGGGGCCAACGTCCTGACTTTC. It yields the protein CASSPRAGAGANVLTF. The full variable domain, its missing parts supplied by reference TRBV7-9 and TRBJ2-6, is DTGVSQNPRHKITKRGQNVTFRCDPISEHNRLYWYRQTLGQGPEFLTYFQNEAQLEKSRLLSDRFSAERPKGSFSTLEIQRTEQGDSAMYLCASSPRAGAGANVLTFGAGSRLTVL.

CDR3 coding DNA: TGTGCCAGCAGCGTAGACCCCGGCCAAGAGACCCAGTACTTC. Amino acid sequence: CASSVDPGQETQYF. The rearrangement links TRBV9 to TRBJ2-5; D call uncertain. This CDR3 region has 14 residues. Trimming took 0 bases from V and 1 from J, leaving 7 bases between them. The germline V gene encodes CDR1 SGDLS and CDR2 YYNGEE.

The chain carries TRBV3-1 and TRBJ1-2; D possibly corresponds to TRBD1 (5 bases). Germline V lookup: CDR1 LGHDT, CDR2 YNNKEL (reference sequence). V dropped 3 bases and J dropped 8 bases, with 13 bases sitting between them. The CDR3 runs to 13 residues. CDR3 in amino acids: CASSHRGGGGYTF. CDR3 bases: TGTGCCAGCAGCCACCGCGGGGGGGGAGGCTACACCTTC. The full variable domain, completed using reference TRBV3-1 and TRBJ1-2, is DTAVSQTPKYLVTQMGNDKSIKCEQNLGHDTMYWYKQDSKKFLKIMFSYNNKELIINETVPNRFSPKSPDKAHLNLHINSLELGDSAVYFCASSHRGGGGYTFGSGTRLTVV.

The chain employs TRBV7-8 and TRBJ2-2, with D possibly being TRBD1 or TRBD2 (5 bases each). Germline V gene lookup returns CDR1 SGHVS and CDR2 FQNEAQ. Between the trimmed V and J ends, which lost 4 bases and 8 bases, there was a span of 17 bases. CDR3 length: 15 residues. CDR3 DNA sequence: TGTGCCAGCAGCTCGACTACAGGTCCAGGAGGGGAGCTGTTTTTT. It encodes CASSSTTGPGGELFF. The full variable domain, rest sourced from reference TRBV7-8 and TRBJ2-2, is GAGVSQSPRYKVAKRGQDVALRCDPISGHVSLFWYQQALGQGPEFLTYFQNEAQLDKSGLPSDRFFAERPEGSVSTLKIQRTQQEDSAVYLCASSSTTGPGGELFFGEGSRLTVL.

A few counts support this clonotype. Just one base apart from a much larger clone, this may be a read error. The chain links TRBV6-1 to TRBJ2-1, with 8 bases fitting TRBD2. Germline V gene lookup returns CDR1 MNHNS and CDR2 SASEGT. V shed 10 bases, J shed 10 bases, and the junction held 18 bases outside the gene matches. This CDR3 contains 15 residues. The CDR3 region is CAIKPGRAGVVEQFF. The CDR3 DNA sequence: TGTGCCATCAAACCGGGACGAGCGGGGGTGGTGGAGCAGTTCTTC.

J is TRBJ2-3 and V is TRBV9; D is uncertain. The germline V and J ends were trimmed by 0 bases and 2 bases, with 16 bases remaining between them. CDR1 is SGDLS and CDR2 is YYNGEE in the germline V gene. This CDR3 is built from 17 residues. Written as DNA, the CDR3 is TGTGCCAGCAGCGTAGCGACGACCCCCGGAGACACAGATACGCAGTATTTT. It specifies CASSVATTPGDTDTQYF.

This chain uses TRBV3-1 with TRBJ2-4, with 7 nucleotides matching TRBD2. Germline V lookup: CDR1 LGHDT, CDR2 YNNKEL (reference sequence). This CDR3 contains 14 residues. V trimming: 4 bases; J trimming: 6 bases; junction bases outside the gene matches: 6. CDR3 region: CASSRGGVGNIQYF. The CDR3 DNA is TGTGCCAGCAGCCGTGGGGGGGTGGGAAACATTCAGTACTTC. Full variable domain (rest looked up from reference TRBV3-1 and TRBJ2-4): DTAVSQTPKYLVTQMGNDKSIKCEQNLGHDTMYWYKQDSKKFLKIMFSYNNKELIINETVPNRFSPKSPDKAHLNLHINSLELGDSAVYFCASSRGGVGNIQYFGAGTRLSVL.

This clonotype was seen only a few times. The chain recombines TRBV29-1 with TRBJ2-5, with D unclear. CDR3 length: 11 amino acids. V was cut by 1 base and J by 1 base, with 1 base left in between. From germline, CDR1 is SQVTM and CDR2 ANQGSEA. CDR3 amino acids: CSVEGQETQYF. The CDR3 nucleotides read TGCAGCGTTGAAGGCCAAGAGACCCAGTACTTC. The entire variable domain, with the rest obtained from reference TRBV29-1 and TRBJ2-5, is as follows: SAVISQKPSRDICQRGTSLTIQCQVDSQVTMMFWYRQQPGQSLTLIATANQGSEATYESGFVIDKFPISRPNLTFSTLTVSNMSPEDSSIYLCSVEGQETQYFGPGTRLLVL.

This clonotype has just a few counts. This chain uses TRBV4-1 with TRBJ1-4; 9 bases align to TRBD1. Trimming took 4 bases from V and 3 from J; bases not matched to a gene: 12. This CDR3 is built from 18 residues. CDR1 is MGHRA and CDR2 is YSYEKL in the germline V gene. The CDR3 sequence: CASSREGGGQGSNEKLFF. DNA for the CDR3: TGCGCCAGCAGCCGCGAAGGGGGGGGACAGGGTTCTAATGAAAAACTGTTTTTT.

CDR3 loop: CASSLSTDTSGYNEQFF. The CDR3, as DNA: TGTGCCAGCAGTTTATCCACGGATACTAGCGGGTACAATGAGCAGTTCTTC. The chain is built from TRBV12-3 or TRBV12-4 and TRBJ2-1; 9 bases agree with TRBD2. V shed 2 bases and J 4 bases; nucleotides not matched to a gene: 9. The length of the CDR3 is 17 residues.

The chain couples TRBV21-1 to TRBJ2-7; TRBD1 reflects the table's D call only, with no check against the DNA. TRBV21-1 is a listed pseudogene. This CDR3 is 16 amino acids long. In nucleotides, the CDR3 is TGTGCCAGCAGCAAACGGGAAATGGCAGGCTCCTACGAGCAGTACTTC. Translation gives CASSKREMAGSYEQYF.

In this sample, this clonotype turned up a few times. The chain carries TRBV3-1 and TRBJ2-7, with TRBD2 as a possible D gene (5 bases). The CDR3 length is 15 residues. With 0 bases removed from V and 6 bases from J, the gap between germline ends came to 15 bases. CDR1 and CDR2 (germline): LGHDT, YNNKEL (reference sequence). The chain's CDR3 is CASSQDRGQQGEQYF. CDR3 nucleotide sequence: TGTGCCAGCAGCCAAGATCGGGGTCAGCAAGGCGAGCAGTACTTC.

The chain recombines TRBV20-1 with TRBJ2-2; D remains unclear. CDR1 and CDR2 (germline): DFQATT, SNEGSKA (reference sequence). This CDR3 spans 15 amino acids. The ends were cut back, 6 bases at V and 1 base at J, with 15 bases in the middle. The chain's CDR3 is CSAHPLKQNTGELFF. CDR3 nucleotide sequence: TGCAGTGCCCACCCCTTAAAACAGAACACCGGGGAGCTGTTTTTT.

This clonotype was seen ten or more times. V gene TRBV7-2 combines with J gene TRBJ2-7, with unresolved D. Germline assignment: CDR1 SGHTA and CDR2 FQGNSA. This CDR3 comprises 13 residues. The V end lost 3 bases, the J end lost 1 base, and 7 bases lay between the germline ends. CDR3 in amino acids: CASSFGRSYEQYF. The DNA for the CDR3 is TGTGCCAGCAGCTTCGGCCGTTCCTACGAGCAGTACTTC.

The V call is TRBV12-3 or TRBV12-4, the J call TRBJ1-1, with D tentatively TRBD1 (5 bases). V lost 6 bases to trimming and J lost 2 bases, with 22 bases between them. This CDR3 has 17 residues. The CDR3 DNA is TGTGCCAGCAGACCAGACCGAGGGGCAACGCCTAACACTGAAGCTTTCTTT. This translates into CASRPDRGATPNTEAFF.

V and J are TRBV12-3 or TRBV12-4 and TRBJ1-4, with D perhaps TRBD1 (6 bases). V gave up 6 bases and J gave up 8 bases, with 16 bases separating them. The CDR3 totals 14 residues. The CDR3 region is CASRTGGGQEKLFF. The CDR3 DNA is TGTGCCAGCAGAACCGGTGGGGGGCAGGAAAAACTGTTTTTT.

Only a few counts were recorded for this clonotype. With a much larger clone just one base away, this may be a read error. The V gene is TRBV7-9, the J gene TRBJ2-1, with no clear D. The assigned J gene may be wrong: the sequence end matches TRBJ2-7 better. CDR1 is SEHNR and CDR2 is FQNEAQ in the germline V gene (reference sequence). The CDR3 sequence is 16 residues long. CDR3 DNA sequence: TGTGCCAGCAGCTTAATCGGAGTTAGCTCCTACAATGAGCAGTACTTC. It codes for CASSLIGVSSYNEQYF.

The V call is TRBV27, the J call TRBJ2-4; 8 positions match TRBD1. The CDR3 is 14 residues long. The V and J ends lost 6 bases and 4 bases, in that order; junction bases with no gene match: 5. CDR1 is MNHEY, CDR2 SMNVEV, per germline (reference sequence). The CDR3 coding sequence is TGTGCCAGCAGGGCTGGGGACAGGAAAAACATTCAGTACTTC. Translation: CASRAGDRKNIQYF.

This clonotype was counted between two and nine times. The chain uses TRBV2 and TRBJ2-5; TRBD1 is a possible D gene (6 bases). Germline CDR1 reads SNHLY; CDR2 reads FYNNEI. CDR3 size: 13 residues. V lost 7 bases, J lost 1 base, and 10 bases lay in between. The CDR3 coding sequence is TGTGCCAGCAAAGGACAGCCCCAAGAGACCCAGTACTTC. It specifies CASKGQPQETQYF.

The CDR3 protein is CSAWTSGGGNEQFF. The CDR3 nucleotides are TGCAGTGCTTGGACTAGCGGGGGGGGGAATGAGCAGTTCTTC. The V gene is TRBV20-1, the J gene TRBJ2-1, with 15 positions matching TRBD2. Looked up from germline, CDR1 is DFQATT and CDR2 is SNEGSKA (reference sequence). The CDR3 runs 14 residues. Unmatched junction bases numbered 3, after V lost 5 bases and J lost 7 bases.

The chain's CDR3 is CASTLRVSGYTF. Written as DNA, the CDR3 is TGTGCCAGCACCCTGAGGGTTTCTGGCTACACCTTC. The chain has TRBV2 and TRBJ1-2; D not certain. The ends were cut back, 7 bases at V and 7 bases at J, with 13 bases in the middle. Germline-derived CDR1 and CDR2 are SNHLY and FYNNEI. The CDR3 extends over 12 amino acids.

V and J are TRBV6-5 and TRBJ2-2, with TRBD2 matching over 7 bases. With 7 bases clipped from V and 6 bases from J, the junction kept 5 bases outside the gene matches. The CDR3 spans 13 residues. CDR1 is MNHEY, CDR2 SVGAGI, per germline. The CDR3, as DNA: TGTGCCAGCACCGGGGGGTCACCCGGGGAGCTGTTTTTT. It specifies CASTGGSPGELFF.

This clonotype occurred a few times. The rearrangement links TRBV20-1 to TRBJ2-3; tentatively, D is TRBD1 (6 bases). The V end lost 6 bases, the J end lost 1 base, and 11 bases lay between the germline ends. The CDR3 length is 13 residues. CDR1 and CDR2 (germline): DFQATT, SNEGSKA (reference sequence). The chain's CDR3 is CSAEDSRTDTQYF. CDR3 coding DNA: TGCAGTGCCGAGGACAGTCGCACAGATACGCAGTATTTT.

This clonotype was detected only once. The gene calls are TRBV5-1 and TRBJ2-5, with 7 positions matching TRBD1. The germline V gene encodes CDR1 SGHRS and CDR2 YFSETQ. V lost 0 bases, J lost 6 bases, and 8 bases stayed unmatched. The CDR3 consists of 15 residues. The CDR3 protein is CASSLEGGRDQTQYF. Here the CDR3 DNA reads TGCGCCAGCAGCTTGGAAGGGGGCCGGGACCAGACCCAGTACTTC.

This chain joins TRBV12-3 or TRBV12-4 and TRBJ2-7, with TRBD1 matching 9 bases. The CDR3 runs 15 residues. The ends lost 5 bases at V and 1 base at J; junction bases unmatched: 6. The CDR3 coding sequence is TGTGCCAGCAGTATCCGGGACAGGGCTTCCTACGAGCAGTACTTC. Translating it yields CASSIRDRASYEQYF.

This clonotype was picked up many times. The rearrangement uses TRBV11-2 and TRBJ1-1; D gene uncertain. CDR1 and CDR2 from the germline V gene are SGHAT and FQNNGV. The CDR3 is 12 residues long. Trimming shortened V by 2 bases and J by 7 bases, and 8 bases separated the two germline ends. The CDR3 DNA reads TGTGCCAGCAGCTTACGGGTGGGTGAAGCTTTCTTT. This codes for CASSLRVGEAFF.

This chain links TRBV12-3 or TRBV12-4 with TRBJ2-1, with a weak D call TRBD2 (5 bases). Trimming shortened V by 5 bases and J by 3 bases, and 14 bases separated the two germline ends. This CDR3 spans 15 amino acids. The chain's CDR3 is CASSPPQAGYNEQFF. In nucleotides, the CDR3 is TGTGCCAGCAGTCCCCCCCAGGCGGGCTACAATGAGCAGTTCTTC.

This clonotype appeared a few times. CDR3 sequence: CATSIREAYNEQFF. The CDR3 nucleotides read TGTGCCACCAGCATCAGGGAAGCCTACAATGAGCAGTTCTTC. This chain links TRBV15 with TRBJ2-1; weak D call: TRBD1 (5 bases). Trimming removed 4 bases at V and 2 bases at J, with 9 bases between. The CDR3 has 14 residues. CDR1 is LNHNV, CDR2 YYDKDF, per germline (reference sequence).

The rearrangement links TRBV4-2 to TRBJ2-3, with 8 bases aligning to TRBD2. CDR1 and CDR2 from the germline V gene are LGHNA and YNFKEQ. J lost 6 bases, V lost 0 bases, and 8 bases had no gene match. This CDR3 has 16 residues. CDR3 coding DNA: TGTGCCAGCAGCCAAGATCCGGGGGGGCGGGAGGATACGCAGTATTTT. Amino acids: CASSQDPGGREDTQYF.

The chain uses TRBV28 and TRBJ2-5, with 8 positions matching TRBD1. The CDR3 length is 15 residues. The germline V gene has CDR1 MDHEN and CDR2 SYDVKM. After removal of 6 bases from V and 4 bases from J, the junction contained 10 bases not matched to a gene. CDR3 bases: TGTGCCAGCAGACATCCCCAGACAGGGGTAGAGACCCAGTACTTC. Translating gives CASRHPQTGVETQYF.

At least ten counts were recorded for this clonotype. The chain joins TRBV5-5 to TRBJ2-7; TRBD1 agrees at 9 bases. With 5 bases clipped from V and 6 bases from J, the junction kept 12 bases outside the gene matches. CDR3 length equals 15 residues. The germline V gene encodes CDR1 SGHKS and CDR2 YYEKEE (reference sequence). As DNA, the CDR3 is TGTGCCAGCAGGTTCACCCCGGGACAGGGTTTCGAGCAGTACTTC. As protein: CASRFTPGQGFEQYF.

The chain recombines TRBV29-1 with TRBJ2-5; TRBD1 matches 11 bases. The germline CDR1 and CDR2 sequences are SQVTM and ANQGSEA. Trimming at V came to 7 bases and at J to 4 bases, leaving 8 bases not matched to a gene. The CDR3 extends over 14 amino acids. CDR3 DNA sequence: TGCAGCGCTAACCGGGACAGGGGGGGAGAGACCCAGTACTTC. As protein: CSANRDRGGETQYF.